This T cell receptor beta chain was captured by sequencing in a study of blood T cell repertoires in COVID-19. Study as a whole: Researchers got acute and convalescent COVID-19 samples from the United States, Italy and Spain.

Repertoires were generated with immunoSEQ multiplex PCR, while TCRdb's copy carries only in-frame clones and drops some. The table has roughly 80,000 clones, 91% seen once; the top ten hold 1.5% to 2%. The CDR3 is made up of 15 amino acids. The germline CDR1 and CDR2 sequences are LGHNT and FRNRAP. Trimming removed 1 base from V and 3 bases from J; junction bases left unmatched: 5. The source is a woman between 50 and 59 years old in a cohort sampled during active COVID-19. The sample taken for sequencing was peripheral blood. The chain employs TRBV12-5 and TRBJ2-7, with 8 bases matching TRBD1. CDR3 residues: CASGLDIGQGYEQYF. The DNA for the CDR3 is TGTGCTAGTGGTTTGGACATAGGACAGGGCTACGAGCAGTACTTC.